The source of this TCR beta chain is a study of shared clonotypes between healthy human individuals. CD45RO-negative cells were positively selected for CCR7, leaving out terminally differentiated effector memory CD45RA+ cells. Replicate sorted-subset PCRs were loaded with around 210 ng DNA, 29,000 or so T cell genomes. Using immunoSEQ multiplex PCR, the repertoire was profiled, and TCRdb retains in-frame clones only, with some absent. This table has millions of clones, about 92% appearing once. Germline-derived CDR1 and CDR2 are MDHEN and SYDVKM. V was trimmed by 3 bases and J by 6 bases, leaving 12 bases between them. The CDR3 contains 14 residues.

The source material was naive CD8+ T cells from PBMCs. The origin of this receptor is a man between 18 and 29 years old in good health. Some clones in this sample may be carry-over from other donors' samples. The genes are TRBV28 and TRBJ1-5; D gene unclear. CDR3 DNA sequence: TGTGCCAGCAGTTTGCGGGCAGCGGGTCAGCCCCAGCATTTT. Amino acids: CASSLRAAGQPQHF.